This T cell receptor beta chain was recorded in a study of T cell repertoires in cytomegalovirus infection. At the level of the study: Recently identified HLA-C-restricted CMV epitopes were used, and well-studied HLA-B-restricted CMV epitopes were used as well. Public signatures in TCR beta pointed to CMV infection and matching HLA type.

This clonotype came up a few times. As yet, its antigen is unknown. Overall study findings and caveats: It was HLA-C-restricted CMV-specific TCR beta clonotypes that dominated the response ex vivo. Summed frequency of public TCR beta families distinguished CMV carriers with the relevant HLA.

This CDR3 spans 14 amino acids. Trimming took 3 bases from V and 0 from J, leaving 8 bases between them. Each CDR3 protein is one row after TCRdb ran MiXCR on the reads. This sample has 200,000 to 250,000 distinct CDR3 sequences, with roughly two fifths found just once. The chain combines TRBV12-3 or TRBV12-4 with TRBJ2-5, with no clear D. The clonotype was recovered from a human donor in good health (CMV status not recorded). Some clones in this sample may be carry-over from other donors' samples. The sequenced sample was CD8+ T cells from cultured PBMCs, obtained from culture after CMV antigen stimulation. The DNA of the CDR3 is TGTGCCAGCAGTTTTGGGCACAACCAAGAGACCCAGTACTTC. This sequence encodes CASSFGHNQETQYF.